The TCR beta chain under discussion was sequenced for a study of T cell repertoires in cytomegalovirus infection. In the study overall: Based on public TCR beta signatures, there were indications of CMV infection and of a matching HLA type. Broader study findings: Public TCR beta family frequency separated CMV-and-HLA carriers, including in an independent cohort.

Using its own MiXCR run on the reads, TCRdb lists one record per CDR3 protein. The top ten clones hold approximately 30% of a sample with 200,000 or so distinct CDR3 sequences, roughly 27% of them seen once. Germline CDR1 SQVTM, CDR2 ANQGSEA. The CDR3 covers 11 residues. V gave up 4 bases and J gave up 3 bases, with 7 bases separating them. This clonotype appeared once. The antigen remains unidentified. The chain couples TRBV29-1 to TRBJ2-7; unclear D gene. This sequence was found in a human donor in good health (CMV status not recorded). Some clones in this sample may be carry-over from other donors' samples. Specimen: PBMCs. DNA of the CDR3: TGCAGCGTTGTCAAGGGCTACGAGCAGTACTTC. The encoded protein is CSVVKGYEQYF.